These 4 T cell receptor beta chains were all obtained from the same sample, sequenced in a study of T-cell reconstitution after alpha-beta-depleted transplantation in children. As it was prepared, the TCRbeta library received unique molecular identifiers. TCRdb re-analysed the PCR reads in MiXCR, keeping a single row per CDR3 protein. The sample holds 580,000 or so distinct CDR3 sequences, around 23% seen once. Sequences were derived from PBMCs, mostly from graft donor cells, sampled 360 days after TCRalphabeta/CD19-depleted stem cell transplant. Receptors were obtained from a boy younger than two who had a stem cell transplant for acute myeloid leukemia, so the T cells may come from the graft donor.

In its sample, this clonotype was seen many times. The chain uses TRBV20-1 and TRBJ2-3; D is undetermined. The germline CDR1 and CDR2 sequences are DFQATT and SNEGSKA (reference sequence). Trimming removed 1 base at V and 0 bases at J, with 8 bases between. The CDR3 is 14 amino acids. The CDR3: CSARGQPSTDTQYF. DNA of the CDR3: TGCAGTGCTAGAGGGCAACCGAGCACAGATACGCAGTATTTT.

This clonotype was observed a handful of times. The rearrangement joins TRBV6-5 to TRBJ1-4, with no clear D. Trimming stripped 4 bases from V and 0 bases from J, with 12 bases between. CDR3 length equals 16 residues. In germline, CDR1 is MNHEY, CDR2 SVGAGI. The CDR3: CASSSRPHATNEKLFF. For the CDR3, the DNA is TGTGCCAGCAGTTCAAGGCCACATGCAACTAATGAAAAACTGTTTTTT.

V and J are TRBV7-3 and TRBJ2-1, with TRBD1 as a possible D gene (6 bases). The CDR3 is 15 residues long. Germline loops: CDR1 SGHTA, CDR2 FQGTGA. Deletions cut 3 bases from V and 2 bases from J, with 11 bases between. The CDR3 here is CASSFQGSPYNEQFF. In DNA, the CDR3 is TGTGCCAGCAGCTTCCAGGGGAGTCCCTACAATGAGCAGTTCTTC.

The genes are TRBV12-3 or TRBV12-4 and TRBJ2-7; 9 nucleotides agree with TRBD2. The CDR3 is 15 residues long. The J segment lost 1 base and the V segment lost 3 bases, leaving 4 bases of the junction unmatched. Written as DNA, the CDR3 is TGTGCCAGCAGTTTCTTAGCGGGAGCATCCTACGAGCAGTACTTC. It translates to CASSFLAGASYEQYF.